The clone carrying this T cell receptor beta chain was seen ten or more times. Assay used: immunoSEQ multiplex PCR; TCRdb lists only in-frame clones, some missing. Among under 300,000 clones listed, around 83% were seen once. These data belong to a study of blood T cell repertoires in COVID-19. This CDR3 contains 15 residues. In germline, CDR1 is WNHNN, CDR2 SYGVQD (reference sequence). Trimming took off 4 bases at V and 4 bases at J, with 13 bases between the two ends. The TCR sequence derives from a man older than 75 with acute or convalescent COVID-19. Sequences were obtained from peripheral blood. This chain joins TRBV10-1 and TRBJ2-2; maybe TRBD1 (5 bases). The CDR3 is CASSVGQYSTGELFF. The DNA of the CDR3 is TGCGCCAGCAGTGTGGGGCAATACAGCACCGGGGAGCTGTTTTTT.